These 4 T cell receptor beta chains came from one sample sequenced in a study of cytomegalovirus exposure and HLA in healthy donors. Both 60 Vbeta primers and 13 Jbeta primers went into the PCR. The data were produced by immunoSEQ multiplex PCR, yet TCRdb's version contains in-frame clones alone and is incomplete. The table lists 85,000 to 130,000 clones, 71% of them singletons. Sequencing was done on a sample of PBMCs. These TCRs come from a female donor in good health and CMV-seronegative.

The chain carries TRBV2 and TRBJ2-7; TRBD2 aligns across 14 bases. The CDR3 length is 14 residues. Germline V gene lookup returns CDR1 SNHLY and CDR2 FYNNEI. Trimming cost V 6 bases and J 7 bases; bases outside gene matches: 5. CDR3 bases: TGTGCCAGCAGGACGGGACTAGCGGGGGAAGAGCAGTACTTC. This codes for CASRTGLAGEEQYF.

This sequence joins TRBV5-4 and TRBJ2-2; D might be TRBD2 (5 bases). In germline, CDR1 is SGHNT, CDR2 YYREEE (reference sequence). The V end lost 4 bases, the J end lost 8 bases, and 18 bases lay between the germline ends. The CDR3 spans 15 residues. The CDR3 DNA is TGTGCCAGCAGCCCGAGGGCAAGCAAGGTGGGGGAGCTGTTTTTT. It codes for CASSPRASKVGELFF. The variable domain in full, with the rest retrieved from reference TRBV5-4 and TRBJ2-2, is ETGVTQSPTHLIKTRGQQVTLRCSSQSGHNTVSWYQQALGQGPQFIFQYYREEENGRGNFPPRFSGLQFPNYSSELNVNALELDDSALYLCASSPRASKVGELFFGEGSRLTVL.

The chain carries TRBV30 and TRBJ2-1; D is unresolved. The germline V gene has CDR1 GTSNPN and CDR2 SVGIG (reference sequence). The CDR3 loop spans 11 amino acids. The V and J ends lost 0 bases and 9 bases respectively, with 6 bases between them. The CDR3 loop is CAWSVLGEQFF. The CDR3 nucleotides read TGTGCCTGGAGTGTACTTGGTGAGCAGTTCTTC.

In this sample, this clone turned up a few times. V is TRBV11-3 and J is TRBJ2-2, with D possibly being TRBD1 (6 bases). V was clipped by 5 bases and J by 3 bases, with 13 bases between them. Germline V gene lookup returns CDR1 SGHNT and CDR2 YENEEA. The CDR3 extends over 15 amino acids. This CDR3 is CASSERQVYTGELFF. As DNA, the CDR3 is TGTGCCAGCAGCGAAAGACAGGTGTACACCGGGGAGCTGTTTTTT.